A single sample gave rise to the 27 T cell receptor beta chains below, sequenced in a study of blood T cell repertoires in COVID-19. Sequencing was performed with immunoSEQ multiplex PCR; in TCRdb, only in-frame clones are kept and a portion is missing. The repertoire holds around 260,000 clones, with roughly 86% as singletons. Input material: peripheral blood. The source of these receptors is a man younger than 35 with active or convalescent COVID-19.

This chain joins TRBV6-1 and TRBJ2-3; D possibly corresponds to TRBD1 (5 bases). The CDR3 is made up of 16 amino acids. Germline V lookup: CDR1 MNHNS, CDR2 SASEGT. The germline V and J ends were trimmed by 4 bases and 2 bases, with 16 bases remaining between them. DNA for the CDR3: TGTGCCAGCAGTGCTTTGGGGCCAATGTACACAGATACGCAGTATTTT. Translated: CASSALGPMYTDTQYF.

This clone showed up just once. The gene calls are TRBV2 and TRBJ2-2, with TRBD1 matching over 7 bases. Trimming at V came to 8 bases and at J to 1 base, leaving 4 bases not matched to a gene. The germline gives CDR1 SNHLY, CDR2 FYNNEI. The CDR3 contains 14 residues. For the CDR3, the DNA is TGTGCCAGCTTAACAGGGGAGAACACCGGGGAGCTGTTTTTT. As protein: CASLTGENTGELFF.

This clone was seen a single time. This chain uses TRBV5-1 with TRBJ1-4; D is possibly TRBD1 (5 bases). Germline V gene data show CDR1 as SGHRS and CDR2 as YFSETQ. The CDR3 runs 13 residues. CDR3 sequence (DNA): TGCCCCACAAAAGACGGGACTGCTGAAAAACTGTTTTTT. Protein product: CPTKDGTAEKLFF.

The chain combines TRBV10-3 with TRBJ2-3; 8 bases fit TRBD2. V shed 6 bases and J 0 bases; nucleotides not matched to a gene: 11. CDR1 and CDR2 from the germline V gene are ENHRY and SYGVKD. The length of the CDR3 is 17 residues. The CDR3: CAIRAGLVRTSTDTQYF. The CDR3 DNA follows: TGTGCCATCAGGGCGGGACTAGTCAGAACTAGCACAGATACGCAGTATTTT.

The V and J genes are TRBV7-2 and TRBJ2-2, with D perhaps matching TRBD1 (6 bases). The CDR3 is 16 amino acids. From germline, CDR1 is SGHTA and CDR2 FQGNSA. V was pared by 4 bases and J by 3 bases, with 15 bases between. CDR3 region: CASSSSQGRDTGELFF. CDR3 DNA sequence: TGTGCCAGCAGCTCGAGCCAGGGGCGGGACACCGGGGAGCTGTTTTTT.

The CDR3 region has the DNA TGTGCCTTTTCCGGGACTAACGAGCAGTTCTTC. This encodes CAFSGTNEQFF. The chain recombines TRBV21-1 with TRBJ2-1; TRBD2 is the table's D call and was not checked against the DNA. TRBV21-1 is flagged as a pseudogene. The CDR3 runs to 11 residues.

The genes are TRBV9 and TRBJ1-2, with D maybe TRBD1 (6 bases). Germline V gene sequence: CDR1 SGDLS, CDR2 YYNGEE. Trimming cost V 7 bases and J 2 bases, with 18 bases left between them. The CDR3 is 15 amino acids. The CDR3 DNA reads as TGTGCCAGCGCCGAGGGAGGGGGTCAAAACTATGGCTACACCTTC. Its protein product is CASAEGGGQNYGYTF.

The chain has TRBV30 and TRBJ1-1; 7 nucleotides line up with TRBD1. Germline CDR1 reads GTSNPN; CDR2 reads SVGIG (reference sequence). This CDR3 is built from 12 residues. Trimming at V came to 5 bases and at J to 3 bases, leaving 3 bases not matched to a gene. DNA for the CDR3: TGTGCCTGGTGCCAGGGGGACACTGAAGCTTTCTTT. Translated: CAWCQGDTEAFF.

The CDR3 sequence: CATSDFFRTEDTQYF. DNA for the CDR3: TGTGCCACCAGTGATTTCTTCAGAACAGAGGATACGCAGTATTTT. V usage is TRBV24-1 and J usage is TRBJ2-3; D call uncertain. This CDR3 spans 15 amino acids. Germline CDR1 is KGHDR and CDR2 is SFDVKD. With 1 base removed from V and 6 bases from J, the gap between germline ends came to 13 bases.

This chain connects TRBV20-1 to TRBJ1-1; 7 nucleotides agree with TRBD1. This CDR3 is built from 11 residues. From germline, CDR1 is DFQATT and CDR2 SNEGSKA (reference sequence). The trim removed 5 bases at V and 7 bases at J, leaving 4 bases unmatched. The CDR3 spells CSASRDSEAFF. The DNA of the CDR3 is TGCAGTGCTTCCCGGGACAGTGAAGCTTTCTTT.

The chain is built from TRBV28 and TRBJ2-2; TRBD1 might be the D (6 bases). Trimming shortened V by 5 bases and J by 6 bases, and 16 bases separated the two germline ends. The CDR3 is 15 amino acids. CDR1 and CDR2 from the germline V gene are MDHEN and SYDVKM. The CDR3 spells CASSLQANRAGELFF. CDR3 DNA sequence: TGTGCCAGCAGTCTACAAGCTAACAGGGCCGGGGAGCTGTTTTTT.

This chain uses TRBV6-4 with TRBJ1-5; perhaps TRBD1 as D (6 bases). Per the germline V gene, CDR1 is MRHNA and CDR2 is SNTAGT. V lost 10 bases, J lost 5 bases, and 15 bases lay in between. The CDR3 has 13 amino acids. In DNA form, the CDR3 reads TGTGCCACCCTAACGGGGGGCCATCAGCCCCAGCATTTT. Its protein is CATLTGGHQPQHF.

The chain joins TRBV28 to TRBJ1-6; 9 bases match TRBD1. The CDR3 runs 16 residues. Germline V lookup: CDR1 MDHEN, CDR2 SYDVKM. Losses at the gene ends were 7 bases for V and 6 bases for J; bases not matched to a gene: 10. CDR3 in DNA: TGTGCCAGCATTAACCCAGGACAGGGGAGTAATTCACCCCTCCACTTT. It translates to CASINPGQGSNSPLHF.

The CDR3 bases are TGCGCCAGCAGCACTACACTAGCAGGTTCAAAGCAGTACTTC. Translation gives CASSTTLAGSKQYF. The V gene is TRBV5-1, the J gene TRBJ2-7, with D possibly matching TRBD2 (6 bases). Germline values: CDR1 SGHRS, CDR2 YFSETQ. The CDR3 contains 14 residues. Trimming cost V 4 bases and J 8 bases, with 19 bases left between them.

This clone was found once. This rearrangement joins TRBV14 to TRBJ2-5, with 11 positions matching TRBD2. V lost 2 bases and J lost 1; bases outside the gene matches: 0. CDR1 SGHDN and CDR2 FVKESK come from the germline V gene. The CDR3 is made up of 15 amino acids. The chain's CDR3 is CASSQTSGGQETQYF. CDR3 bases: TGTGCCAGCAGCCAAACTAGCGGGGGCCAAGAGACCCAGTACTTC.

This rearrangement joins TRBV7-8 to TRBJ2-7; the D gene is possibly TRBD1 (6 bases). There are 16 residues in the CDR3. In germline, CDR1 is SGHVS, CDR2 FQNEAQ. Trimming left V 5 bases short and J 3 bases short, with 20 bases between. The CDR3 DNA reads as TGTGCCAGCAGCCGTGGACAGAGGAGTGTCAGCTACGAGCAGTACTTC. Translated: CASSRGQRSVSYEQYF.

The chain uses TRBV5-1 and TRBJ2-3; 11 bases are a match to TRBD2. The CDR3 length is 17 residues. Germline CDR1 SGHRS, CDR2 YFSETQ. After removal of 0 bases from V and 6 bases from J, the junction contained 9 bases not matched to a gene. The CDR3 here is CASSLAGTSGRADTQYF. The CDR3 DNA reads as TGCGCCAGCAGCTTGGCCGGGACTAGCGGCCGGGCGGATACGCAGTATTTT.

J is TRBJ1-2 and V is TRBV12-3 or TRBV12-4, with D possibly matching TRBD1 (5 bases). The CDR3 contains 12 residues. Trimming cost V 7 bases and J 4 bases, with 10 bases left between them. Written as DNA, the CDR3 is TGTGCCAGCAACAGGTATCCCTATGGCTACACCTTC. This gives the protein CASNRYPYGYTF.

Concerning this clone itself: Within the sample, other DNA sequences also encode this same CDR3. The chain couples TRBV2 to TRBJ2-5, with TRBD2 matching 7 bases. This CDR3 comprises 14 residues. With 6 bases clipped from V and 4 bases from J, the junction kept 8 bases outside the gene matches. CDR1 and CDR2 from the germline V gene are SNHLY and FYNNEI. The CDR3 reads CASSETSLRETQYF. The CDR3 region has the DNA TGTGCCAGCAGCGAGACTAGCCTGCGAGAGACCCAGTACTTC.

The chain employs TRBV29-1 and TRBJ1-1; D unresolved. CDR1 and CDR2 from the germline V gene are SQVTM and ANQGSEA. V lost 4 bases and J lost 0, with 15 bases in between. The CDR3 sequence is 15 residues long. DNA for the CDR3: TGCAGCGTTGTAGGCGGGAAGCGGTTGAACACTGAAGCTTTCTTT. Translating it yields CSVVGGKRLNTEAFF.

The V gene is TRBV14, the J gene TRBJ1-1; D perhaps matches TRBD1 (6 bases). The CDR3 has 15 amino acids. CDR1 and CDR2 (germline): SGHDN, FVKESK. V was clipped by 2 bases and J by 5 bases, with 15 bases between them. CDR3 region: CASSQLGGGNTEAFF. The CDR3 nucleotides are TGTGCCAGCAGCCAATTGGGGGGGGGCAATACTGAAGCTTTCTTT.

The gene calls are TRBV20-1 and TRBJ1-4; D not resolved. In germline, CDR1 is DFQATT, CDR2 SNEGSKA (reference sequence). CDR3 length: 11 residues. The V end lost 5 bases, the J end lost 6 bases, and 7 bases lay between the germline ends. CDR3 region: CSAGRDEKLFF. The CDR3 bases are TGCAGTGCTGGGAGGGATGAAAAACTGTTTTTT.

This chain joins TRBV2 and TRBJ2-3; D may be TRBD2 (6 bases). The CDR3 is 18 amino acids. Germline assignment: CDR1 SNHLY and CDR2 FYNNEI. V was pared by 6 bases and J by 0 bases, with 22 bases between. CDR3 DNA sequence: TGTGCCAGCAGCCGTAAGAGGAGGCGGGAATCTAGCACAGATACGCAGTATTTT. Its translation is CASSRKRRRESSTDTQYF.

With respect to this clone: Other DNA sequences in this sample translate to the same CDR3. The V gene is TRBV9, the J gene TRBJ2-1; 9 bases are a match to TRBD2. The V gene end was trimmed by 0 bases and the J gene end by 4 bases; junction bases not matched to a gene: 5. Per germline, CDR1 SGDLS and CDR2 YYNGEE. The CDR3 spans 16 residues. For the CDR3, the DNA is TGTGCCAGCAGCGTAGGGGCTAGCGGGACTTACAATGAGCAGTTCTTC. It specifies CASSVGASGTYNEQFF.

J is TRBJ2-1 and V is TRBV10-3; the match to TRBD1 covers 7 bases. The CDR3 spans 13 residues. Per the germline V gene, CDR1 is ENHRY and CDR2 is SYGVKD. Trimming removed 6 bases from V and 7 bases from J; junction bases left unmatched: 6. CDR3 in amino acids: CAIRETGINEQFF. CDR3 nucleotides: TGTGCCATCAGGGAGACAGGGATTAATGAGCAGTTCTTC.

V usage is TRBV5-1 and J usage is TRBJ1-2, with TRBD1 identical over 9 bases. The CDR3 totals 16 residues. Germline assignment: CDR1 SGHRS and CDR2 YFSETQ. The V gene end was trimmed by 1 base and the J gene end by 6 bases; junction bases not matched to a gene: 10. The chain's CDR3 is CASSLSLGTGPHGYTF. CDR3 DNA: TGCGCCAGCAGCTTGAGTTTGGGGACAGGGCCCCATGGCTACACCTTC.

The chain employs TRBV20-1 and TRBJ1-2; D is uncertain. The CDR3 spans 8 residues. Germline lookup yields CDR1 DFQATT and CDR2 SNEGSKA (reference sequence). Trimming removed 3 bases from V and 11 bases from J, with 4 bases in between. The CDR3 loop reads CSASSYTF. For the CDR3, the DNA is TGCAGTGCTAGTTCTTACACCTTC.